The clone carrying this TCR beta chain was recorded only once. Antigen: not known. These data originate in a study of blood T cells in healthy people across ages. Findings of the study overall: Diversity estimates drawn from one million T cells were deemed underestimates.

Together with a sample-barcoded 5' primer, a J-beta primer mix was included in a second PCR lasting about 7 to 11 cycles. TCRdb re-called the 5' RACE reads with MiXCR, one entry per CDR3 protein. The profile shows over 1.5 million distinct CDR3 sequences, 49% of them singletons. CDR3 length equals 13 residues. The germline gives CDR1 KGHDR, CDR2 SFDVKD. V lost 4 bases, J lost 7 bases, and 12 bases lay in between. Samples each yielded at least 6 micrograms of total RNA. The receptor was derived from a woman aged 40 to 49 in good health. Material: blood. The rearrangement joins TRBV24-1 to TRBJ1-2; no definite D call. The CDR3: CATSDHRYGGYTF. The DNA for the CDR3 is TGTGCCACCAGTGACCATCGGTATGGTGGCTACACCTTC.